Sequencing of this T cell receptor (beta chain) was carried out in a study of patients and donors after allogeneic stem cell transplantation. TCRdb re-called the RT-PCR reads through MiXCR, storing one row per CDR3 protein. In the table there are 900,000 to 1,000,000 distinct CDR3 sequences, approximately 18% of which are singletons. The TCR was taken from a human donor who was either an allogeneic HSCT recipient or a stem cell or donor lymphocyte infusion donor (not recorded which). It is not recorded whose cells these are; they may come from a transplant donor. The sequenced material came from blood, either unsorted or a sorted T cell fraction (not recorded which).

The CDR3: CASSRSGQVYEQYF. The CDR3 region has the DNA TGTGCCAGTAGCAGGTCCGGACAAGTCTACGAGCAGTACTTC. The chain couples TRBV19 to TRBJ2-7; D may be TRBD1 (5 bases). Germline assignment: CDR1 LNHDA and CDR2 SQIVND (reference sequence). The V end lost 6 bases, the J end lost 3 bases, and 15 bases lay between the germline ends. The CDR3 has 14 amino acids.